This T cell receptor (beta chain) comes out of a study of CD8+ T cells in alopecia areata. The wider study: For the treated group, dosing was oral tofacitinib at 5 to 10 mg twice daily. Regarding the study as a whole: Scalp clonality, along with expanded CD8+ clones among the top 100, was significantly decreased by tofacitinib.

The sample's treatment: oral pan-JAK inhibitor, 5-10 mg twice daily. Extraction and reverse transcription of RNA yielded cDNA as the sequencing template. Clones were sequenced by immunoSEQ multiplex PCR, and TCRdb holds only the in-frame ones, with some missing. The data show approximately 150,000 clones, with roughly 86% seen just once and roughly an eighth held by the top ten. The CDR3 totals 11 residues. The germline V gene encodes CDR1 SGHNT and CDR2 YYREEE (reference sequence). With 6 bases removed from V and 5 bases from J, the gap between germline ends came to 8 bases. With respect to this clone: What it recognizes is unknown.

The specimen comprised CD8+ T cells sorted from blood, sampled at week 4, from a patient treated with tofacitinib. The source of this sequence is a human donor with alopecia areata. The V and J genes are TRBV5-4 and TRBJ2-5; D is unclear. The CDR3 region is CASIMGETQYF. CDR3 nucleotide sequence: TGTGCCAGCATTATGGGGGAGACCCAGTACTTC.